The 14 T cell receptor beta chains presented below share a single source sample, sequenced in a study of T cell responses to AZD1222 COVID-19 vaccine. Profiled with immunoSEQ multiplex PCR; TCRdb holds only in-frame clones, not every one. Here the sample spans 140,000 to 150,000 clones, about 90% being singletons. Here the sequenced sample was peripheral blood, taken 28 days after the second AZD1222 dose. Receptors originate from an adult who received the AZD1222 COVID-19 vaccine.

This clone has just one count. CDR3 region: CASSPRELPSTDTQYF. CDR3 sequence (DNA): TGTGCCAGCAGCCCCCGGGAACTACCTAGCACAGATACGCAGTATTTT. This chain connects TRBV3-1 (or the pseudogene TRBV3-2) to TRBJ2-3; D is perhaps TRBD2 (5 bases). V dropped 4 bases and J dropped 0 bases, with 14 bases sitting between them. Germline V CDR1 and CDR2: LGHDT, YNNKEL (reference sequence). The CDR3 sequence is 16 residues long.

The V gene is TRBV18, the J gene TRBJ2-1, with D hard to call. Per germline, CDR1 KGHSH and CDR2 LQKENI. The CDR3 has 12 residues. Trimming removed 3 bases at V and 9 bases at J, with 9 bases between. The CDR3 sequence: CASSPFLGEQFF. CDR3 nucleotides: TGTGCCAGCTCACCCTTCCTAGGTGAGCAGTTCTTC.

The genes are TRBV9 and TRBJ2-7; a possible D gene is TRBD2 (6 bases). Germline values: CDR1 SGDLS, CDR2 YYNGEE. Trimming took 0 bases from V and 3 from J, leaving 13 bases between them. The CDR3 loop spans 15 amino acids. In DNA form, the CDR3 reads TGTGCCAGCAGCGTAGAGGCGGGACCTTACTACGAGCAGTACTTC. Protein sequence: CASSVEAGPYYEQYF.

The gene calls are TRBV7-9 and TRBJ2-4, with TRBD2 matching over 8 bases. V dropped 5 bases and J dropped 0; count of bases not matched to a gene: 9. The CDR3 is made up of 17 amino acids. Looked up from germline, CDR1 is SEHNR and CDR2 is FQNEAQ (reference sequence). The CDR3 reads CASSHPRGGLAKNIQYF. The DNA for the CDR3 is TGTGCCAGCAGCCACCCCCGGGGGGGACTAGCCAAAAACATTCAGTACTTC. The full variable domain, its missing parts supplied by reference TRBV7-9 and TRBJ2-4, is DTGVSQNPRHKITKRGQNVTFRCDPISEHNRLYWYRQTLGQGPEFLTYFQNEAQLEKSRLLSDRFSAERPKGSFSTLEIQRTEQGDSAMYLCASSHPRGGLAKNIQYFGAGTRLSVL.

CDR3 DNA sequence: TGCGCCAGCAGCCCCTACCCGGGCTATGGCTACACCTTC. This encodes CASSPYPGYGYTF. The genes are TRBV5-1 and TRBJ1-2; the D is unclear. Trimming stripped 4 bases from V and 4 bases from J, with 11 bases between. Germline V gives CDR1 SGHRS, CDR2 YFSETQ. CDR3 length: 13 amino acids.

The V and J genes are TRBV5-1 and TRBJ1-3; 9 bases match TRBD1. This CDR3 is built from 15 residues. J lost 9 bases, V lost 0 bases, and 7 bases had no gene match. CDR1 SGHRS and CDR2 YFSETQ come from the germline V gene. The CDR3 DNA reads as TGCGCCAGCAGCTTGGGGGACAGGGAAGCTCCCACCATATATTTT. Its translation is CASSLGDREAPTIYF.

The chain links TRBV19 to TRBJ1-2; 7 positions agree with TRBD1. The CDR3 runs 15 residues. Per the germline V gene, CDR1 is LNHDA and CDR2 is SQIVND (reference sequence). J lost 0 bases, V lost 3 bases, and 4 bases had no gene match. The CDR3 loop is CASSIGDRPNYGYTF. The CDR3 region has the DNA TGTGCCAGTAGTATCGGGGACAGACCTAACTATGGCTACACCTTC.

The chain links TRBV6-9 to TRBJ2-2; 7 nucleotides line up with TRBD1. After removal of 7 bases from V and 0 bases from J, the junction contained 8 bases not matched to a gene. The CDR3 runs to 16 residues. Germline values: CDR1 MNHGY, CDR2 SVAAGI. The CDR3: CASKAGGSSNTGELFF. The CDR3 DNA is TGTGCCAGCAAGGCAGGGGGTTCTTCGAACACCGGGGAGCTGTTTTTT.

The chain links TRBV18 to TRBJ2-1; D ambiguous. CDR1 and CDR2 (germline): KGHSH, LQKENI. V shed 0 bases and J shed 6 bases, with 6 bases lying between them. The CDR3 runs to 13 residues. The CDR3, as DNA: TGTGCCAGCTCACCACCTCAGACCAATGAGCAGTTCTTC. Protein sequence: CASSPPQTNEQFF.

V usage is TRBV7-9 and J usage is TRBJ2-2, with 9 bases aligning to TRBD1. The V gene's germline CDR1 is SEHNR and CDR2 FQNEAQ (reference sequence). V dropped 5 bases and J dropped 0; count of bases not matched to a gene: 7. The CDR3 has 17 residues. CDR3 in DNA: TGTGCCAGCAGCCGCACGACAGGGGGACCGAACACCGGGGAGCTGTTTTTT. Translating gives CASSRTTGGPNTGELFF.

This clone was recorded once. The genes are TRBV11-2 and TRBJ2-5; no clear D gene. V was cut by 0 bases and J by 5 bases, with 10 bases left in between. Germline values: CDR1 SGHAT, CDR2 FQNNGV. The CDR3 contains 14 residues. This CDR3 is CASSLDHGLETQYF. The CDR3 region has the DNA TGTGCCAGCAGCTTAGATCACGGTTTGGAGACCCAGTACTTC.

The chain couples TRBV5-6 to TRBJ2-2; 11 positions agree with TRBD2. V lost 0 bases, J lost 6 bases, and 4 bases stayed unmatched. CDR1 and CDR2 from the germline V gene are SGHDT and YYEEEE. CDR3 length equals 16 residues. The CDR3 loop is CASSLVSGRASGELFF. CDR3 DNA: TGTGCCAGCAGCTTGGTTAGCGGGAGGGCCTCCGGGGAGCTGTTTTTT.

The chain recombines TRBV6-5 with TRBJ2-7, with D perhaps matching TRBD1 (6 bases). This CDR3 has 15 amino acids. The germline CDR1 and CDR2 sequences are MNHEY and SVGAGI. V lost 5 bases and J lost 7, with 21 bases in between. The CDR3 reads CASSRPGQLVREQYF. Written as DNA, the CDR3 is TGTGCCAGCAGTCGGCCCGGACAGTTAGTCAGGGAGCAGTACTTC.

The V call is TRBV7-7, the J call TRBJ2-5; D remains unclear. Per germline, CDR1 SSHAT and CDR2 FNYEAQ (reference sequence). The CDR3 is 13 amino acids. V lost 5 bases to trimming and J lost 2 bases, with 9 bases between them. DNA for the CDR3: TGTGCCAGCAGCCCGAGGATTCAAGAGACCCAGTACTTC. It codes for CASSPRIQETQYF. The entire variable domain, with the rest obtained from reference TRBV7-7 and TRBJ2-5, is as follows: GAGVSQSPRYKVTKRGQDVTLRCDPISSHATLYWYQQALGQGPEFLTYFNYEAQPDKSGLPSDRFSAERPEGSISTLTIQRTEQRDSAMYRCASSPRIQETQYFGPGTRLLVL.